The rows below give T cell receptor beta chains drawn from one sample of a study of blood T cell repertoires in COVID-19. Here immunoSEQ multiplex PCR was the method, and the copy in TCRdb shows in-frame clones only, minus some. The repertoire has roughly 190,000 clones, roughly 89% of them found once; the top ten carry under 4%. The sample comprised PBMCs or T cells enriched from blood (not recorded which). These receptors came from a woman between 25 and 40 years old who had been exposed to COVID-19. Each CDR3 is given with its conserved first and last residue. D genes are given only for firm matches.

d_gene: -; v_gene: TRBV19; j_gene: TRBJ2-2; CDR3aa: CASSIGTAGGPGELFF
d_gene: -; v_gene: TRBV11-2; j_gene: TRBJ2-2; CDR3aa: CASSLTVNGELFF
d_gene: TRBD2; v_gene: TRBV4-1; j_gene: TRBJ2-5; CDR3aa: CASSQDELAGGFQETQYF
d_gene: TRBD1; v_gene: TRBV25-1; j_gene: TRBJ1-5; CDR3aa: CASSESRGRLNQPQHF
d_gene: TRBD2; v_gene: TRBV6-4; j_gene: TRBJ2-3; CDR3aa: CASSDSTSRDTQYF
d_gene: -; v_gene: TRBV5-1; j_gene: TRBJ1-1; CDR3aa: CASSTTNTEAFF
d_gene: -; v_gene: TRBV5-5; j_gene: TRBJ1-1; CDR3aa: CASSFLGDSEAFF
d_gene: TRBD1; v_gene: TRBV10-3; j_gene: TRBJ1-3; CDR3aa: CAIIAGGVSGNTIYF
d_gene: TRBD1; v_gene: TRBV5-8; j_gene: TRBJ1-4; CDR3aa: CASSAYFGTVNEKLFF
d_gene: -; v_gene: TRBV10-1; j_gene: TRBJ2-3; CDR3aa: CASSESGADTQYF
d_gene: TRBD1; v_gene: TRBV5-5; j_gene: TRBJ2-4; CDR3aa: CASSFRQGRPKNIQYF
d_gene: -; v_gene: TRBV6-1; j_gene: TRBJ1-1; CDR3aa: CASNLGRATEAFF
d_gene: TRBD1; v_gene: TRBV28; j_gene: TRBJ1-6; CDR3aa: CASSLGQGLNNSPLHF
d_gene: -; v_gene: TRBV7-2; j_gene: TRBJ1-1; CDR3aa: CASTYWNTEAFF
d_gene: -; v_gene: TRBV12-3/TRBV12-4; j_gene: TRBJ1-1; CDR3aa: CASSLGLGTEAFF
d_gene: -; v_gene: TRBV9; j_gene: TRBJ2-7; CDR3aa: CASSPSSSSYEQYF
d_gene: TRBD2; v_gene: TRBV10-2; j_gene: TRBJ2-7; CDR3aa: CASSESSGASLYEQYF
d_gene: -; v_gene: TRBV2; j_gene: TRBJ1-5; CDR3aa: CASSERSGGNQPQHF
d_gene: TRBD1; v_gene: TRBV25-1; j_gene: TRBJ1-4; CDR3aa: CASSPGQDTEKLFF
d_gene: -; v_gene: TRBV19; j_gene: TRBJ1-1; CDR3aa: CASAGPAGNTEAFF
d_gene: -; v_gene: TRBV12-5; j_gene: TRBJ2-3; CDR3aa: CASGFSNRVPSTDTQYF
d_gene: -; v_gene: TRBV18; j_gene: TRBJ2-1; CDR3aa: CASSPLQGSNEQFF
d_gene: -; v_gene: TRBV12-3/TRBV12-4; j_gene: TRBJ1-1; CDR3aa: CASSSTGFLAFF
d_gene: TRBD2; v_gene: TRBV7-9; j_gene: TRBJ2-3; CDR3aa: CASSPSGVDADTQYF